This is a list of T cell receptor beta chains from one sample in a study of blood T cells in healthy people across ages. MiXCR, run by TCRdb on the 5' RACE reads, gives a single entry per CDR3 protein. The top ten hold 15% to 20% of the sample, which has fewer than 1,000,000 distinct CDR3 sequences, 46% seen once. Specimen: blood. The receptors were gathered from an older man in good health. CDR3s include the opening cysteine and the closing phenylalanine or tryptophan. The D gene is left open where the match is weak. The size of a clone is reported for some rows only, either as once, few or many, or as a class for expanded clones.

>.|few|TRBJ2-1|TRBV5-1|15
TGCGCCAGCAGCTTGGCCAATGGGGCAAACAATGAGCAGTTCTTC
CASSLANGANNEQFF
>.|.|TRBJ2-1|TRBV29-1|14
TGCAGCCTCCGGGGATCGGGCTCCTACAATGAGCAGTTCTTC
CSLRGSGSYNEQFF
>.|.|TRBJ2-7|TRBV5-6|14
TGTGCCAGCAGCCGAACAATCCTCTCCTACGAGCAGTACTTC
CASSRTILSYEQYF
>.|.|TRBJ2-3|TRBV15|14
TGTGCCACCAGCAGCACCAGAGGCACAGATACGCAGTATTTT
CATSSTRGTDTQYF
>.|many|TRBJ2-7|TRBV10-3|11
TGTGCCACCAGGGTAAACTACGAGCAGTACTTC
CATRVNYEQYF
>TRBD2|many|TRBJ2-7|TRBV7-2|16
TGTGCCAGCAGCTTAGCGCGAGTAGCGGGAATGTACGAGCAGTACTTC
CASSLARVAGMYEQYF
>.|once|TRBJ2-5|TRBV29-1|13
TGCAGCGTTGAGGACTCGGTCCACAATGAGCAGTACTTC
CSVEDSVHNEQYF
>TRBD2|.|TRBJ2-1|TRBV7-3|17
TGTGCCAGCAGCTTACAGGCGCGGGGGGGCTCCTACAATGAGCAGTTCTTC
CASSLQARGGSYNEQFF
>.|.|TRBJ2-5|TRBV29-1|12
TGCAGCGCTAGCCAGGGGCAAGAGACCCAGTACTTC
CSASQGQETQYF
>.|.|TRBJ2-6|TRBV5-1|16
TGCGCCAGCAGCTTGGGCCCCAGGGTTGGGGCCAACGTCCTGACTTTC
CASSLGPRVGANVLTF
>.|many|TRBJ2-5|TRBV10-3|13
TGTGCCATCAGTCCGGGACAACAAGAGACCCAGTACTTC
CAISPGQQETQYF
>TRBD2|.|TRBJ2-3|TRBV7-2|15
TGTACCAGCAGCGCCACTAGCGGCTACACAGATACGCAGTATTTT
CTSSATSGYTDTQYF
>.|.|TRBJ2-2|TRBV11-3|16
TGTGCCAGCAGTCAAAACCGGGGGACGAACACCGGGGAGCTGTTTTTT
CASSQNRGTNTGELFF
>TRBD1|.|TRBJ1-4|TRBV5-5|18
TGTGCCAGCAGCTTTAGATTGACCGGGACAGCGGATAATGAAAAACTGTTTTTT
CASSFRLTGTADNEKLFF
>TRBD1|.|TRBJ2-7|TRBV5-1|16
TGCGCCAGCAGCTTGACGACAGGGGGCTTCCAAGAAACCCAGTACTTC
CASSLTTGGFQETQYF
>TRBD2|.|TRBJ2-5|TRBV10-3|15
TGTGCCATCAGTGAGACTAGCGGGGCGGGAGAGACCCAGTACTTC
CAISETSGAGETQYF
>TRBD1|few|TRBJ2-3|TRBV7-2|15
TGTGCCAGCAGCTTCTCGGGACAGAACACAGATACGCAGTATTTT
CASSFSGQNTDTQYF
>TRBD2|.|TRBJ2-7|TRBV2|15
TGTGCCAGCAGCGGGGGGACTAGCGGGCTCTACGAGCAGTACTTC
CASSGGTSGLYEQYF
>TRBD2|.|TRBJ2-7|TRBV12-3/TRBV12-4|15
TGTGCCAGCAGTTTCGGCCTAGCGGGAATGAACGAGCAGTACTTC
CASSFGLAGMNEQYF
>.|.|TRBJ1-2|TRBV6-1|15
TGTGCCAGCAGTGAAGCATTGGGGACTAACTATGGCTACACCTTC
CASSEALGTNYGYTF
>.|.|TRBJ2-1|TRBV20-1|13
TGCGGGGGCCTGGACAGCTCCTACAGTGAGCAGTTCTTC
CGGLDSSYSEQFF
>.|.|TRBJ1-2|TRBV15|14
TGTACCACCAGCAGAGAGGGAGGGAATTATGGCTACACCTTC
CTTSREGGNYGYTF
>.|.|TRBJ2-2|TRBV7-2|15
TGTGCCAGCAGCTTAGTTTCTGCTTTCACCGGGGAGCTGTTTTTT
CASSLVSAFTGELFF
>TRBD1|.|TRBJ2-5|TRBV13|16
TGTGCCAGCAGTGCAAACAGGGGGCGGATAGAAGAGACCCAGTACTTC
CASSANRGRIEETQYF
>TRBD2|few|TRBJ2-5|TRBV4-2|17
TGTGCCAGCAGCCAAGGAGCGGGAGGGCCCGGCGAAGAGACCCAGTACTTC
CASSQGAGGPGEETQYF
>.|.|TRBJ2-7|TRBV4-2|15
TGTGCCAGCAGCCGAACAACCGGGACCTTCCCCGAGCAGTACTTC
CASSRTTGTFPEQYF
>.|.|TRBJ2-1|TRBV20-1|16
TGCAGTGCCAGTCAACTAGCAGCCCTCCCCTACAATGAGCAGTTCTTC
CSASQLAALPYNEQFF
>.|many|TRBJ2-1|TRBV7-2|14
TGTGCCAGCAGCCCGGGAGACTTCCACAATGAGCAGTTCTTC
CASSPGDFHNEQFF
>.|.|TRBJ2-3|TRBV29-1|14
TGCAGCGCGTTCCCGGGCCTGGGGGTAGATACGCAGTATTTT
CSAFPGLGVDTQYF
>TRBD1|few|TRBJ2-5|TRBV4-1|15
TGCGCCAGCAGCCAAACAGGGGGTGTCCTTAGGGAGCAGTACTTC
CASSQTGGVLREQYF
>.|many|TRBJ1-2|TRBV4-2|14
TGTGCCAGCAGCCAAGATGCCCGCTTGGGCGGCTACACCTTC
CASSQDARLGGYTF
>TRBD1|.|TRBJ1-5|TRBV20-1|15
TGCAGTGCTGTTCGGACAGGGAATAGCAATCAGCCCCAGCATTTT
CSAVRTGNSNQPQHF
>.|.|TRBJ1-5|TRBV27|16
TGTGCCGGCAGTAGTTCCCAGGGATATAGCAATCAGCCCCAGCATTTT
CAGSSSQGYSNQPQHF
>.|.|TRBJ2-3|TRBV20-1|15
TGCAGTGCTAGAGATAATAGCCTTGTCACAGATACGCAGTATTTT
CSARDNSLVTDTQYF
>TRBD2|few|TRBJ2-5|TRBV7-2|15
TGTGCCAGCAGTGCCAGGACTAGCGGGTGGGAGACCCAGTACTTC
CASSARTSGWETQYF
>.|.|TRBJ1-1|TRBV6-2/TRBV6-3|14
TGTGCCAGCAGTAACCAGGAGACGAACACTGAAGCTTTCTTT
CASSNQETNTEAFF
>TRBD2|.|TRBJ2-1|TRBV7-8|14
TGTGCCAGCAGCCAGCGGGAGACAGACAATGAGCAGTTCTTC
CASSQRETDNEQFF
>TRBD1|many|TRBJ2-1|TRBV29-1|14
TGCAGCGCGACCGGGACAGGGGCCTACAATGAGCAGTTCTTC
CSATGTGAYNEQFF
>.|.|TRBJ2-7|TRBV6-1|14
TGTGCCAGCAGTGAAGGACAGTCAGCGGGCGAGCAGTACTTC
CASSEGQSAGEQYF
>.|.|TRBJ2-7|TRBV4-1|15
TGCGCCAGCAGCCAAGAGGGTGGGGCAACCAACGAGCAGTACTTC
CASSQEGGATNEQYF
>TRBD2|few|TRBJ2-3|TRBV7-2|15
TGTGCCAGCAGCTCTCTACGAGCGGGAGCCGATACGCAGTATTTT
CASSSLRAGADTQYF
>TRBD2|.|TRBJ2-1|TRBV7-3|14
TGTGCCAGCAGCTCGCGAGCGGGAGGCTTCGAGCAGTTCTTC
CASSSRAGGFEQFF
>TRBD2|.|TRBJ2-5|TRBV5-1|15
TGCGCCAGCAGCCTGACTAGCGGGACCAACAATGAGCAGTACTTC
CASSLTSGTNNEQYF
>.|few|TRBJ2-7|TRBV20-1|13
TGCAGTGCTAGAGACCCACGGGTCCACGAGCAGTACTTC
CSARDPRVHEQYF
>.|few|TRBJ2-3|TRBV7-9|12
TGTGCCAGCAGCGTATACACAGATACGCAGTATTTT
CASSVYTDTQYF
>.|.|TRBJ1-5|TRBV30|13
TGTGCCTGGAGTGTGCTGAGGGACCAGCCCCAGCATTTT
CAWSVLRDQPQHF
>.|.|TRBJ2-7|TRBV11-3|15
TGTGCCAGCAGCTTAGATCTCGGGGGAGCGGACGAGCAGTACTTC
CASSLDLGGADEQYF
>.|few|TRBJ1-2|TRBV29-1|12
TGCAGCGGACACAGTTCCGCTAGTGGCTACACCTTC
CSGHSSASGYTF
>.|.|TRBJ2-7|TRBV9|17
TGTGCCAGCAGCGTGGGAGAGACAGGGGACTACTCCTACGAGCAGTACTTC
CASSVGETGDYSYEQYF
>TRBD1|few|TRBJ2-1|TRBV28|12
TGTGCCAGGGACAGGGTTGAGGATGAGCAGTTCTTC
CARDRVEDEQFF
>.|few|TRBJ1-4|TRBV20-1|13
TGCAGTGCCCCTGACAGGATCAATGAAAAACTGTTTTTT
CSAPDRINEKLFF
>TRBD1|.|TRBJ2-3|TRBV5-5|15
TGTGTCAGCAGTCCCGGGACAGGCAACACAGATACGCAGTATTTT
CVSSPGTGNTDTQYF
>TRBD1|few|TRBJ2-5|TRBV7-2|15
TGTGCCAGCAGCGGGGGACAGGGTTCGGGAGAGACCCAGTACTTC
CASSGGQGSGETQYF